The rows below give T cell receptor beta chains drawn from one sample of a study of early T cells in non-severe SARS-CoV-2 infection. A single record per CDR3 protein comes from TCRdb applying MiXCR to the 5' RACE reads. The sample lists roughly 23,000 distinct CDR3 sequences, roughly 3.5% occurring once. Sequencing used whole blood. The receptors originated from an adult who was a healthcare worker with PCR-confirmed SARS-CoV-2 infection or an uninfected control (not recorded which). CDR3s include the opening cysteine and the closing phenylalanine or tryptophan.

J gene,V gene,CDR3 protein
TRBJ1-1,TRBV6-4,CASSERSPRSPGTEAFF
TRBJ2-3,TRBV7-3,CASSKVPGDTQYF
TRBJ2-5,TRBV7-6,CASSLDLAGTQYF
TRBJ2-3,TRBV6-6,CASSYKVPSTDTQYF
TRBJ1-4,TRBV12-3/TRBV12-4,CASSSDRVREKLFF
TRBJ2-2,TRBV27,CASTLSGFNTGELFF
TRBJ2-1,TRBV29-1,CSVDPSGTYNEQFF
TRBJ2-6,TRBV24-1,CATSDEGNGANVLTF
TRBJ2-1,TRBV14,CASSRAGTRSDEQFF
TRBJ1-1,TRBV10-1,CASRGTGNTEAFF
TRBJ1-5,TRBV7-6,CASSPEYSNQPQHF
TRBJ1-2,TRBV10-3,CAISEMGRGGGYTF
TRBJ1-2,TRBV7-9,CASIPGGAPLAGYTF
TRBJ1-1,TRBV9,CASSVGPTFTEAFF
TRBJ1-2,TRBV27,CASSFGQSYGYTF
TRBJ2-7,TRBV19,CASNTDSSREQYF
TRBJ1-1,TRBV20-1,CSAGQGGTEAFF
TRBJ1-2,TRBV7-2,CASSSAPTQARYGYTF
TRBJ1-5,TRBV6-1,CASKGINSNQPQHF
TRBJ2-1,TRBV6-2/TRBV6-3,CASSYSTSGSNEQFF
TRBJ2-2,TRBV7-2,CASSSAGARAGELFF
TRBJ2-7,TRBV20-1,CSAIWDLSDEQYF
TRBJ2-2,TRBV19,CASSISRGQSTNTGELFF
TRBJ1-6,TRBV6-5,CASSWEGAISPLHF
TRBJ1-5,TRBV7-9,CASSFGQGYNQPQHF
TRBJ1-2,TRBV5-1,CASSFSSYGYTF
TRBJ2-7,TRBV4-2,CASSQPGQDTYEQYF